This TCR beta chain appears in the sequencing data of a study of CD8 T cells in ankylosing spondylitis. The CDR3 extends over 13 amino acids. V was pared by 9 bases and J by 11 bases, with 23 bases between. Germline V gene lookup returns CDR1 LGHNT and CDR2 FRNRAP. Using its own MiXCR run on the 5' RACE reads, TCRdb lists one record per CDR3 protein. The sample contains around 23,000 distinct CDR3 sequences, around 16% of which appear only once. The specimen was blood. J is TRBJ2-7 and V is TRBV12-5; possibly TRBD1 or TRBD2 for D (5 bases each). The receptor was derived from a male donor with ankylosing spondylitis or in good health (not recorded which). The CDR3 bases are TGTGCTAGCTCGCAATCAACCGGGGCCCAGGAGTACTTC. It translates to CASSQSTGAQEYF.